This TCR beta chain was obtained from a study of blood T cell repertoires in COVID-19. The overall study: Donors in the United States, Italy and Spain gave samples during acute or convalescent COVID-19. From T cells, B-cell-depleted T cells, or PBMCs came the material, which was cDNA or gDNA.

Germline CDR1 KGHDR, CDR2 SFDVKD. This CDR3 comprises 16 residues. Unmatched junction bases numbered 10, after V lost 7 bases and J lost 6 bases. Profiled with immunoSEQ multiplex PCR; TCRdb holds only in-frame clones, not every one. The data hold about 220,000 clones, with approximately 80% observed a single time. Sequencing input: peripheral blood. This clonotype originated in a human donor in a cohort sampled during active COVID-19. The chain couples TRBV24-1 to TRBJ2-3; TRBD1 matches 12 bases. The CDR3 DNA sequence: TGTGCCACCAGGGAATCGGGACAGGGGGCGATGGATACGCAGTATTTT. Translation: CATRESGQGAMDTQYF.